This T cell receptor beta chain appears in the sequencing data of a study of T cell repertoires in cytomegalovirus infection. Study information: CMV infection and matching HLA type were both indicated by public TCR beta signatures.

The CDR3 is made up of 16 amino acids. Germline V gene data show CDR1 as SEHNR and CDR2 as FQNEAQ (reference sequence). V trimming: 4 bases; J trimming: 2 bases; junction bases outside the gene matches: 7. TCRdb re-called the reads with MiXCR, one entry per CDR3 protein. The repertoire holds approximately 910,000 distinct CDR3 sequences, with 31% as singletons. In this sample, this clonotype turned up a few times. The antigen is undetermined. Overall study findings and caveats: CMV-specific TCR beta clonotypes restricted by HLA-C were the ones dominating the ex vivo response.

This specimen was cultured CD8+ T cells from PBMCs, taken from culture after CMV antigen stimulation. This sequence joins TRBV7-9 and TRBJ2-3; 9 bases match TRBD1. The TCR comes from a human donor in good health (CMV status not recorded). Some clones in this sample may be carry-over from other donors' samples. The CDR3 bases are TGTGCCAGCAGCTCCAACCGGGACAGGGACACAGATACGCAGTATTTT. This codes for CASSSNRDRDTDTQYF.